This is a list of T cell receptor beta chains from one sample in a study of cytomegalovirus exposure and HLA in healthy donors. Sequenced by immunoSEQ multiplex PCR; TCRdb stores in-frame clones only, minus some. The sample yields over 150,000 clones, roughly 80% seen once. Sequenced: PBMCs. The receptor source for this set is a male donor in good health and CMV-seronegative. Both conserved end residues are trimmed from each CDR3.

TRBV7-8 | ASSPSPGGPYEQY
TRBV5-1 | ACSLVGGFETQY
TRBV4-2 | ASSQDFQGSYEQY
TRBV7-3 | ASSSPYGLVNTGGLF
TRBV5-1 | ASSPGLALNTDTQY
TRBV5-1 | ASRTEYEQY
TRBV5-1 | ASSSRNQETQY
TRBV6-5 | ASSYYSGSNEQF
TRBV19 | ASSPNGGVPTDTQY
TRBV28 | ASSSGGSYNEQF
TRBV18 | ASSPRQGENTEAF
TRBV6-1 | ASSEQTGGADTQY
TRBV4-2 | ASSQVGGTSGRGGEQY
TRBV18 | ASSREVYEQY
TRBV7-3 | ASSLTAGDGYT
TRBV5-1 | ASSDFGGGRTDTQY
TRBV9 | ASSVGREDTQY
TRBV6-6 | ASSYRTSGRTDTQY
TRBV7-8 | ASSPHDGGGHKETQY
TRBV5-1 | ASSFRDRGLDTIY